This passage covers 9 T cell receptor beta chains from one sample sequenced in a study of Ad26.COV2.S vaccination and SARS-CoV-2 variants. As for treatment: some 19 received Ad26.COV2.S at low or high dose, single or two shots; several received placebo; per-sample allocation not given. The samples were gathered on day 63 after the first injection of vaccine or placebo. Profiled with immunoSEQ multiplex PCR; TCRdb holds only in-frame clones, not every one. The sample lists 300,000 to 350,000 clones; approximately 86% were seen once. This specimen was peripheral blood, taken in a trial of Ad26.COV2.S vaccine versus placebo. The source of these receptors is a person aged 18 to 59 who received the Ad26.COV2.S COVID-19 vaccine or a placebo.

The chain couples TRBV6-6 to TRBJ1-5; D gene ambiguous. Germline loops: CDR1 MNHNY, CDR2 SVGAGI (reference sequence). The V end was cut by 3 bases, the J end by 0 bases, with 9 bases between. The CDR3 runs 15 residues. CDR3 DNA sequence: TGTGCCAGCAGTTATAAACAGACTAGCAATCAGCCCCAGCATTTT. As protein: CASSYKQTSNQPQHF.

The chain uses TRBV7-2 and TRBJ2-7, with no clear D. The ends were cut back, 5 bases at V and 6 bases at J, with 14 bases in the middle. The CDR3 length is 13 residues. Germline-derived CDR1 and CDR2 are SGHTA and FQGNSA. CDR3 coding DNA: TGTGCCAGCAGCACACCCGGCCCCTCCGAGCAGTACTTC. It codes for CASSTPGPSEQYF.

V and J are TRBV5-1 and TRBJ1-2; 8 bases are shared with TRBD1. CDR3 length: 16 amino acids. CDR1 and CDR2 from the germline V gene are SGHRS and YFSETQ. Germline trimming cut 0 bases from V and 2 bases from J; bases unmatched to any gene: 6. The CDR3 here is CASSLAGGPGNYGYTF. The CDR3, as DNA: TGCGCCAGCAGCTTGGCAGGGGGCCCCGGGAACTATGGCTACACCTTC.

The chain carries TRBV10-2 and TRBJ2-7; TRBD2 aligns across 14 bases. CDR3 length: 16 residues. V dropped 7 bases and J dropped 4; count of bases not matched to a gene: 9. CDR1 WSHSY and CDR2 SAAADI come from the germline V gene. The CDR3 bases are TGCGCCAGCACTAGGGTAGGACTAGCGGGGGGATACGAGCAGTACTTC. Encoded protein: CASTRVGLAGGYEQYF.

The genes are TRBV5-1 and TRBJ1-2; 7 bases map to TRBD1. The junction had 10 bases not matched to a gene; V was cut back by 4 bases and J by 4 bases. The CDR3 loop spans 15 amino acids. In germline, CDR1 is SGHRS, CDR2 YFSETQ. This chain's CDR3 is CASSDKGARGYGYTF. The CDR3 bases are TGCGCCAGCAGCGATAAGGGGGCTCGAGGCTATGGCTACACCTTC.

The chain employs TRBV18 and TRBJ2-6; maybe TRBD2 (7 bases). Germline lookup yields CDR1 KGHSH and CDR2 LQKENI. Trimming left V 3 bases short and J 0 bases short, with 12 bases between. The CDR3 runs to 17 residues. CDR3 sequence (DNA): TGTGCCAGCTCACCCGGGGGGCCCCACTCTGGGGCCAACGTCCTGACTTTC. Protein sequence: CASSPGGPHSGANVLTF.

The chain joins TRBV30 to TRBJ1-5, with 7 positions matching TRBD1. CDR1 GTSNPN and CDR2 SVGIG come from the germline V gene (reference sequence). CDR3 length equals 14 residues. V lost 3 bases and J lost 11; bases outside the gene matches: 13. CDR3 sequence (DNA): TGTGCCTGGAGCACCTCGACAGGGCCAAAATCCCAGCATTTT. Translating gives CAWSTSTGPKSQHF. The full variable domain, its missing parts supplied by reference TRBV30 and TRBJ1-5, is SQTIHQWPATLVQPVGSPLSLECTVEGTSNPNLYWYRQAAGRGLQLLFYSVGIGQISSEVPQNLSASRPQDRQFILSSKKLLLSDSGFYLCAWSTSTGPKSQHFGDGTRLSIL.

This clone is a singleton in its sample. The gene calls are TRBV6-2 or TRBV6-3 and TRBJ2-7; D not certain. Germline CDR1 reads MNHEY; CDR2 reads SVGEGT. Trimming cost V 2 bases and J 3 bases, with 14 bases left between them. The CDR3 contains 15 residues. The CDR3 spells CASSYPSERSYEQYF. In DNA form, the CDR3 reads TGTGCCAGCAGTTACCCAAGTGAGAGGAGCTACGAGCAGTACTTC.

This chain connects TRBV7-7 to TRBJ2-5, with D perhaps TRBD2 (5 bases). CDR1 is SSHAT and CDR2 is FNYEAQ in the germline V gene (reference sequence). The V and J ends lost 1 base and 5 bases respectively, with 11 bases between them. The CDR3 totals 14 residues. The CDR3 DNA reads as TGTGCCAGCAGCTTAGGGTCCGGGGTCGAGACCCAGTACTTC. Amino acids: CASSLGSGVETQYF.